These 28 T cell receptor beta chains originate from one sample sequenced in a study of CDR3 diversity in severe acne. TCRdb called the PCR reads again in MiXCR, with one record for every CDR3 protein. The sample lists around 85,000 distinct CDR3 sequences, 45% to 50% occurring once. The specimen sequenced was blood. These receptors came from a male donor with severe acne vulgaris.

V gene TRBV27 combines with J gene TRBJ2-2, with D uncertain. Trimming removed 4 bases at V and 1 base at J, with 7 bases between. Germline lookup yields CDR1 MNHEY and CDR2 SMNVEV (reference sequence). This CDR3 comprises 14 residues. CDR3 nucleotides: TGTGCCAGCAGTTCCCTCGAGAACACCGGGGAGCTGTTTTTT. This codes for CASSSLENTGELFF.

This clonotype was seen repeatedly, ten times or more. This chain uses TRBV9 with TRBJ2-1; TRBD2 matches at 7 bases. The CDR3 is 18 amino acids. V gave up 0 bases and J gave up 1 base; unmatched junction bases: 10. Germline values: CDR1 SGDLS, CDR2 YYNGEE. CDR3 sequence: CASSVATWAGESYNEQFF. The CDR3, as DNA: TGTGCCAGCAGCGTAGCTACTTGGGCGGGAGAATCCTACAATGAGCAGTTCTTC.

The chain recombines TRBV7-9 with TRBJ2-5; 8 nucleotides align to TRBD2. CDR1 and CDR2 (germline): SEHNR, FQNEAQ (reference sequence). This CDR3 comprises 17 residues. J gave up 2 bases and V 5 bases, and 13 bases lay outside the gene matches. CDR3 amino acids: CASSVGRAGGQQETQYF. CDR3 in DNA: TGTGCCAGCAGCGTAGGGCGGGCGGGAGGTCAACAAGAGACCCAGTACTTC.

This clonotype was picked up many times. The chain is built from TRBV25-1 and TRBJ2-5; 11 bases agree with TRBD2. In germline, CDR1 is MGHDK, CDR2 SYGVNS. The length of the CDR3 is 15 residues. The trim removed 1 base at V and 9 bases at J, leaving 7 bases unmatched. CDR3 region: CASSEFPSGGPSQYF. CDR3 nucleotide sequence: TGTGCCAGCAGTGAATTCCCTAGCGGGGGGCCGTCCCAGTACTTC.

As regards this clonotype: A much larger clone sits a single nucleotide away, making a read error possible. V gene TRBV20-1 combines with J gene TRBJ2-3; 12 bases align to TRBD2. Per the germline V gene, CDR1 is DFQATT and CDR2 is SNEGSKA (reference sequence). CDR3 length: 14 residues. In DNA form, the CDR3 reads TGCAGTGCTAATGGACTAGCGGGATACGGAACGCCGTATTTT. Amino acid sequence: CSANGLAGYGTPYF.

Concerning this clonotype itself: A junction boundary mismatches the germline segment, possibly from a read error. J is TRBJ1-2 and V is TRBV19; D is uncertain. This CDR3 is built from 15 residues. Germline assignment: CDR1 LNHDA and CDR2 SQIVND (reference sequence). CDR3 region: CASSIDHREFYGYIF. DNA for the CDR3: TGTGCCAGTAGTATAGATCACAGAGAATTCTATGGCTACATCTTC. Supplemented by reference TRBV19 and TRBJ1-2, the full variable domain reads DGGITQSPKYLFRKEGQNVTLSCEQNLNHDAMYWYRQDPGQGLRLIYYSQIVNDFQKGDIAEGYSVSREKKESFPLTVTSAQKNPTAFYLCASSIDHREFYGYIFGSGTRLTVV.

V usage is TRBV20-1 and J usage is TRBJ2-7, with 7 bases matching TRBD2. V lost 4 bases to trimming and J lost 5 bases; unmatched junction nucleotides: 11. There are 14 residues in the CDR3. Germline CDR1 reads DFQATT; CDR2 reads SNEGSKA (reference sequence). The CDR3 nucleotides read TGCAGTGCTATGATCCGCGGGAGTACCAACGAGCAGTACTTC. It specifies CSAMIRGSTNEQYF.

This clonotype showed up just a few times. The chain uses TRBV24-1 and TRBJ2-7; TRBD2 aligns across 11 bases. Per the germline V gene, CDR1 is KGHDR and CDR2 is SFDVKD. The ends lost 0 bases at V and 0 bases at J; junction bases unmatched: 3. This CDR3 has 17 residues. CDR3 DNA: TGTGCCACCAGTGATTTGCCGGGACTAGCGGACTCCTACGAGCAGTACTTC. It encodes CATSDLPGLADSYEQYF.

The chain joins TRBV20-1 to TRBJ1-5; TRBD1 might be the D (5 bases). Trimming took 2 bases from V and 6 from J, leaving 8 bases between them. CDR1 and CDR2 (germline): DFQATT, SNEGSKA (reference sequence). This CDR3 is 12 amino acids long. CDR3 residues: CSARTGRQPQHF. The CDR3 bases are TGCAGTGCTAGAACGGGACGTCAGCCCCAGCATTTT.

V and J are TRBV11-2 and TRBJ2-7, with D possibly being TRBD1 (6 bases). CDR1 and CDR2 (germline): SGHAT, FQNNGV. V was clipped by 5 bases and J by 4 bases, with 18 bases between them. This CDR3 is built from 15 residues. The CDR3 DNA is TGTGCCAGCAGCCTTACAGGGACCGTTAGGTACGAGCAGTACTTC. Its protein is CASSLTGTVRYEQYF.

V usage is TRBV2 and J usage is TRBJ2-2; 8 bases are a match to TRBD1. The CDR3 extends over 14 amino acids. Trimming took 11 bases from V and 5 from J; bases not matched to a gene: 10. The germline V gene has CDR1 SNHLY and CDR2 FYNNEI. CDR3 nucleotide sequence: TGTGCCTCCACTGGACAGGGTGAAACCGGGGAGCTGTTTTTT. It encodes CASTGQGETGELFF.

The chain links TRBV7-9 to TRBJ1-3; 7 bases align to TRBD1. The CDR3 loop spans 14 amino acids. The germline V gene has CDR1 SEHNR and CDR2 FQNEAQ (reference sequence). The trim removed 4 bases at V and 4 bases at J, leaving 4 bases unmatched. The DNA of the CDR3 is TGTGCCAGCAGCTCGACAGGGTCCGGAAACACCATATATTTT. As protein: CASSSTGSGNTIYF.

This chain joins TRBV10-3 and TRBJ1-1; possible D gene TRBD1, 5 bases. Trimming pared 3 bases from V and 8 bases from J, leaving 13 bases between. The germline V gene has CDR1 ENHRY and CDR2 SYGVKD. The CDR3 runs to 13 residues. The CDR3: CAISDPQGGEAFF. CDR3 in DNA: TGTGCCATCAGTGATCCCCAGGGCGGGGAAGCTTTCTTT.

The rearrangement links TRBV7-9 to TRBJ1-6, with D maybe TRBD1 (5 bases). This CDR3 comprises 21 residues. Germline loops: CDR1 SEHNR, CDR2 FQNEAQ (reference sequence). The V gene lost 5 bases and the J gene lost 0 bases, with 26 bases spanning the gap. In DNA, the CDR3 is TGTGCCAGCAGCCCCCACCCGCCAGGGTCCGGTGGAAGCTCCTATAATTCACCCCTCCACTTT. It encodes CASSPHPPGSGGSSYNSPLHF.

The count of this clonotype is one. It may be a read error: a sequence one base away is much more abundant. The chain employs TRBV12-3 or TRBV12-4 and TRBJ2-1; 11 nucleotides match TRBD2. V gave up 7 bases and J gave up 3 bases; unmatched junction bases: 8. The CDR3 consists of 16 residues. The CDR3 protein is CASNRTSGLLYNEQFF. CDR3 coding DNA: TGTGCCAGCAACCGGACTAGCGGGCTACTCTACAATGAGCAGTTCTTC.

Many counts were recorded for this clonotype. The chain is built from TRBV9 and TRBJ2-7; 7 positions agree with TRBD1. The CDR3 totals 14 residues. Germline CDR1 and CDR2: SGDLS and YYNGEE. V dropped 3 bases and J dropped 0; count of bases not matched to a gene: 3. DNA for the CDR3: TGTGCCAGCAGCGGGGACAGTCCCTCCTACGAGCAGTACTTC. This sequence encodes CASSGDSPSYEQYF.

As concerns this clonotype: This may be a read error: a much more frequent sequence differs by one nucleotide. The chain has TRBV7-3 and TRBJ2-1; D unclear. Germline V gene lookup returns CDR1 SGHTA and CDR2 FQGTGA. Trimming stripped 5 bases from V and 2 bases from J, with 7 bases between. The CDR3 contains 13 residues. CDR3 DNA sequence: TGTGCCAGCAGCACCCTCACCTACAATGAGCAGTTCTTC. Its protein is CASSTLTYNEQFF.

In its sample, this clonotype was seen many times. The chain couples TRBV12-3 or TRBV12-4 to TRBJ2-7; 7 nucleotides agree with TRBD1. The CDR3 spans 14 residues. Losses at the gene ends were 6 bases for V and 3 bases for J; bases not matched to a gene: 8. CDR3: CASSPTGNSYEQYF. CDR3 in DNA: TGTGCCAGCAGCCCGACAGGGAACAGCTACGAGCAGTACTTC.

This clonotype was detected only once. CDR3: CASSIRRTGGGYQPQHF. The CDR3 DNA reads as TGTGCCAGTAGTATCCGGCGGACAGGGGGCGGCTATCAGCCCCAGCATTTT. This chain links TRBV19 with TRBJ1-5; 11 bases fit TRBD1. Losses at the gene ends were 3 bases for V and 5 bases for J; bases not matched to a gene: 9. This CDR3 contains 17 residues. The germline CDR1 and CDR2 sequences are LNHDA and SQIVND (reference sequence).

This clonotype has just a few counts. The CDR3 DNA sequence: TGTGCCAGCAGTATCTATCGGGGTGAAAAACTGTTTTTT. This encodes CASSIYRGEKLFF. The chain joins TRBV25-1 to TRBJ1-4, with D unclear. Trimming removed 5 bases from V and 7 bases from J, with 11 bases in between. CDR1 and CDR2 from the germline V gene are MGHDK and SYGVNS. This CDR3 spans 13 amino acids.

The chain joins TRBV5-1 to TRBJ2-1; TRBD2 matches 9 bases. V lost 3 bases to trimming and J lost 8 bases; unmatched junction nucleotides: 9. The germline V gene has CDR1 SGHRS and CDR2 YFSETQ. The CDR3 is made up of 15 amino acids. CDR3 coding DNA: TGCGCCAGCAGCTCCTGGGCTAGCGGGACCTATGAGCAGTTCTTC. This translates into CASSSWASGTYEQFF.

This rearrangement joins TRBV7-9 to TRBJ2-5, with 12 bases matching TRBD2. V shed 6 bases, J shed 7 bases, and the junction held 9 bases outside the gene matches. There are 15 residues in the CDR3. Germline assignment: CDR1 SEHNR and CDR2 FQNEAQ (reference sequence). The CDR3 nucleotides read TGTGCCAGCAGACCCAAGACTAGCGGGGGAGGGACCCAGTACTTC. This translates into CASRPKTSGGGTQYF. Drawing the rest from reference TRBV7-9 and TRBJ2-5, the complete variable domain is DTGVSQNPRHKITKRGQNVTFRCDPISEHNRLYWYRQTLGQGPEFLTYFQNEAQLEKSRLLSDRFSAERPKGSFSTLEIQRTEQGDSAMYLCASRPKTSGGGTQYFGPGTRLLVL.

This chain joins TRBV29-1 and TRBJ1-4; a possible D gene is TRBD1 (5 bases). Germline CDR1 SQVTM, CDR2 ANQGSEA. This CDR3 region has 13 residues. V gave up 7 bases and J gave up 8 bases, with 17 bases separating them. The CDR3 nucleotides read TGCAGCGGGGGGGAGCGTTCGCGGGAAAAACTGTTTTTT. As protein: CSGGERSREKLFF.

On this clonotype: A much larger clone lies one base from this, so it may be a read error. This rearrangement joins TRBV25-1 to TRBJ1-6; maybe TRBD1 (5 bases). The ends were cut back, 4 bases at V and 11 bases at J, with 15 bases in the middle. The CDR3 runs to 14 residues. CDR1 MGHDK and CDR2 SYGVNS come from the germline V gene. CDR3 in amino acids: CASSVGLNNPPLHF. The CDR3 bases are TGTGCCAGCAGTGTGGGACTGAACAATCCACCCCTCCACTTT.

Turning to this clonotype: The germline gene is not matched at one end of the junction; a read error may be the cause. The chain employs TRBV7-3 and TRBJ2-3, with TRBD1 matching over 10 bases. This CDR3 region has 16 residues. The germline gives CDR1 SGHTA, CDR2 FQGTGA. The CDR3, as DNA: TGTGCCAGCGGCTTAATGACGACAGGGGGCGCGAATACGCAGTATTTT. Translated, it gives CASGLMTTGGANTQYF.

This clonotype was found many times. An end of the junction differs from the germline gene, which may be a read error. The chain joins TRBV25-1 to TRBJ2-1; D is tentatively TRBD1 or TRBD2 (7 bases each). The CDR3 sequence is 16 residues long. CDR1 MGHDK and CDR2 SYGVNS come from the germline V gene. In DNA, the CDR3 is TGTGCCAGCAGCGAATCGACAGGGACTATCTACAATGAGCAGTTCTTC. This translates into CASSESTGTIYNEQFF.

In its sample, this clonotype was seen many times. J is TRBJ2-1 and V is TRBV5-1; D may be TRBD2 (6 bases). Per germline, CDR1 SGHRS and CDR2 YFSETQ. The CDR3 consists of 15 residues. V was pared by 0 bases and J by 2 bases, with 9 bases between. CDR3 region: CASSLAGEPYNEQFF. CDR3 DNA: TGCGCCAGCAGCTTGGCGGGGGAACCCTACAATGAGCAGTTCTTC.

This clonotype was detected many times. The chain joins TRBV9 to TRBJ2-1, with 7 bases aligning to TRBD2. Trimming removed 3 bases from V and 8 bases from J; junction bases left unmatched: 5. The CDR3 spans 13 residues. Germline CDR1 and CDR2: SGDLS and YYNGEE. For the CDR3, the DNA is TGTGCCAGCAGCGAGGGAGGGTATCATGAGCAGTTCTTC. The encoded protein is CASSEGGYHEQFF.